The 21 T cell receptor beta chains presented below share a single source sample, sequenced in a study of blood T cell repertoires in COVID-19. TCRdb keeps only in-frame clones here, not all; method: immunoSEQ multiplex PCR. Of fewer than 350,000 clones in the sample, approximately 88% were seen once. Sequencing was done on a sample of peripheral blood. The receptors shown here come from a man aged 18 to 30 with active or convalescent COVID-19.

V usage is TRBV9 and J usage is TRBJ2-5, with a possible D match to TRBD2 (5 bases). The ends were cut back, 10 bases at V and 5 bases at J, with 18 bases in the middle. The CDR3 runs 13 residues. Germline V CDR1 and CDR2: SGDLS, YYNGEE. This CDR3 is CAGLSIRGETQYF. The CDR3 nucleotides read TGTGCCGGACTCTCTATCCGTGGCGAGACCCAGTACTTC. The full variable domain, completed using reference TRBV9 and TRBJ2-5, is DSGVTQTPKHLITATGQRVTLRCSPRSGDLSVYWYQQSLDQGLQFLIQYYNGEERAKGNILERFSAQQFPDLHSELNLSSLELGDSALYFCAGLSIRGETQYFGPGTRLLVL.

The chain joins TRBV9 to TRBJ2-1; D is possibly TRBD2 (6 bases). With 6 bases removed from V and 8 bases from J, the gap between germline ends came to 18 bases. From germline, CDR1 is SGDLS and CDR2 YYNGEE. CDR3 size: 14 residues. The CDR3 bases are TGTGCCAGCACTCCCGGGGGAGGTTGGGATGAGCAGTTCTTC. This encodes CASTPGGGWDEQFF.

This clone is a singleton in its sample. The chain couples TRBV10-3 to TRBJ2-5; tentatively, D is TRBD2 (6 bases). The V and J ends lost 0 bases and 0 bases respectively, with 8 bases between them. Germline loops: CDR1 ENHRY, CDR2 SYGVKD. This CDR3 has 15 amino acids. The CDR3 DNA reads as TGTGCCATCAGTGAGTCGACGGGGGACCAAGAGACCCAGTACTTC. Translation gives CAISESTGDQETQYF.

CDR3 residues: CASSLAGDNYGYTF. For the CDR3, the DNA is TGCGCCAGCAGCCTAGCGGGCGATAACTATGGCTACACCTTC. This rearrangement joins TRBV4-3 to TRBJ1-2; D is undetermined. Germline CDR1 reads LGHNA; CDR2 reads YSLEER. CDR3 length: 14 amino acids. The V end lost 4 bases, the J end lost 1 base, and 10 bases lay between the germline ends.

This clone has just one count. The chain uses TRBV19 and TRBJ1-5, with unresolved D. Germline V gene sequence: CDR1 LNHDA, CDR2 SQIVND (reference sequence). The CDR3 sequence is 14 residues long. Deletions cut 3 bases from V and 4 bases from J, with 10 bases between. The CDR3 region has the DNA TGTGCCAGTAGTATTTTGTCGGGTAATCAGCCCCAGCATTTT. It is translated as CASSILSGNQPQHF.

The chain employs TRBV3-1 (or the pseudogene TRBV3-2) and TRBJ2-1; 12 bases agree with TRBD1. The ends lost 4 bases at V and 8 bases at J; junction bases unmatched: 6. CDR3 length: 15 amino acids. Germline CDR1 is LGHDT and CDR2 is YNNKEL (reference sequence). The CDR3 region has the DNA TGTGCCAGCAGCCCGGGACAGGGGGCTAATTATGAGCAGTTCTTC. Translation: CASSPGQGANYEQFF.

V gene TRBV14 combines with J gene TRBJ1-1; D may be TRBD1 (6 bases). The CDR3 spans 15 residues. Germline values: CDR1 SGHDN, CDR2 FVKESK. With 1 base removed from V and 5 bases from J, the gap between germline ends came to 14 bases. The CDR3 loop reads CASSQVRGAGTEAFF. CDR3 DNA: TGTGCCAGCAGCCAAGTTCGGGGGGCGGGAACTGAAGCTTTCTTT.

This sequence joins TRBV4-1 and TRBJ1-6; D not resolved. Trimming shortened V by 10 bases and J by 4 bases, and 14 bases separated the two germline ends. The CDR3 is made up of 14 amino acids. Germline V gene data show CDR1 as MGHRA and CDR2 as YSYEKL. The CDR3: CATTPGDYNSPLHF. The CDR3, as DNA: TGCGCCACCACGCCGGGAGATTATAATTCACCCCTCCACTTT.

CDR3 in DNA: TGTGCCAGCAGCCCACTCGGCGGGGCGCCGACGGGGGCCAACGTCCTGACTTTC. It codes for CASSPLGGAPTGANVLTF. The J gene is TRBJ2-6, the V gene TRBV7-6, with a weak D call TRBD2 (6 bases). The CDR3 length is 18 residues. Germline loops: CDR1 SGHVS, CDR2 FNYEAQ. The ends were cut back, 5 bases at V and 4 bases at J, with 21 bases in the middle.

This chain joins TRBV20-1 and TRBJ1-2, with a tentative D call TRBD1 (5 bases). The V gene's germline CDR1 is DFQATT and CDR2 SNEGSKA (reference sequence). The CDR3 has 14 amino acids. The V and J ends lost 3 bases and 4 bases respectively, with 15 bases between them. CDR3 nucleotide sequence: TGCAGTGCTAGTGGGGGAGTCCGAAGCTATGGCTACACCTTC. Translating it yields CSASGGVRSYGYTF.

V usage is TRBV7-7 and J usage is TRBJ2-2, with TRBD1 matching over 8 bases. The germline V gene has CDR1 SSHAT and CDR2 FNYEAQ (reference sequence). J was trimmed by 1 base and V by 0 bases; bases with no gene match: 4. This CDR3 spans 17 amino acids. The DNA of the CDR3 is TGTGCCAGCAGCTTAGCGCGTGGGACAGGGAACACCGGGGAGCTGTTTTTT. As protein: CASSLARGTGNTGELFF.

The V gene is TRBV4-2, the J gene TRBJ1-1; the D is unclear. From germline, CDR1 is LGHNA and CDR2 YNFKEQ. CDR3 length equals 13 residues. V lost 0 bases and J lost 7, with 9 bases in between. This CDR3 reads CASSQEFRYEAFF. The CDR3 DNA sequence: TGTGCCAGCAGCCAAGAGTTCCGGTATGAAGCTTTCTTT.

V usage is TRBV5-4 and J usage is TRBJ2-5; 9 nucleotides match TRBD2. Trimming took 0 bases from V and 13 from J; bases not matched to a gene: 10. Germline CDR1 SGHNT, CDR2 YYREEE (reference sequence). The CDR3 sequence is 14 residues long. CDR3 sequence (DNA): TGTGCCAGCAGCTTGGGTTCGGGTAGCGGGGGAACGTACTTC. This translates into CASSLGSGSGGTYF.

The chain combines TRBV4-1 with TRBJ1-1; 8 positions match TRBD1. Trimming took 2 bases from V and 4 from J; bases not matched to a gene: 12. Germline V CDR1 and CDR2: MGHRA, YSYEKL. This CDR3 is built from 17 residues. As DNA, the CDR3 is TGCGCCAGCAGCCAACCAAGTGGGACAGGAGAGGGCACTGAAGCTTTCTTT. Translation gives CASSQPSGTGEGTEAFF.

V and J are TRBV24-1 and TRBJ2-3, with D unresolved. The CDR3 runs 12 residues. With 3 bases removed from V and 3 bases from J, the gap between germline ends came to 3 bases. Looked up from germline, CDR1 is KGHDR and CDR2 is SFDVKD. This chain's CDR3 is CATSDVTDTQYF. The CDR3 region has the DNA TGTGCCACCAGTGATGTAACAGATACGCAGTATTTT.

V and J are TRBV6-4 and TRBJ2-3; 7 bases are shared with TRBD1. Unmatched junction bases numbered 9, after V lost 2 bases and J lost 4 bases. There are 16 residues in the CDR3. Germline-derived CDR1 and CDR2 are MRHNA and SNTAGT. The CDR3 reads CASSDQGGFTSDTQYF. The CDR3 DNA reads TGTGCCAGCAGTGACCAAGGGGGCTTCACATCAGATACGCAGTATTTT.

CDR3 sequence reads: CASRKADRGFYGYTF. As DNA, the CDR3 is TGTGCCAGTAGAAAGGCGGACAGGGGTTTCTATGGCTACACCTTC. The chain has TRBV19 and TRBJ1-2; 9 bases match TRBD1. Germline V gene lookup returns CDR1 LNHDA and CDR2 SQIVND (reference sequence). The CDR3 runs to 15 residues. Germline trimming cut 6 bases from V and 4 bases from J; bases unmatched to any gene: 9.

The gene calls are TRBV4-1 and TRBJ2-7; TRBD2 is a possible D gene (5 bases). This CDR3 is 12 amino acids long. From germline, CDR1 is MGHRA and CDR2 YSYEKL. V lost 5 bases and J lost 5, with 10 bases in between. The chain's CDR3 is CASSSLGDEQYF. The CDR3 DNA is TGCGCCAGCAGCTCCCTGGGAGACGAGCAGTACTTC.

The chain couples TRBV7-9 to TRBJ1-2, with 7 positions matching TRBD1. Per the germline V gene, CDR1 is SEHNR and CDR2 is FQNEAQ (reference sequence). Trimming at V came to 4 bases and at J to 3 bases, leaving 5 bases not matched to a gene. The CDR3 consists of 14 residues. The CDR3 DNA reads TGTGCCAGCAGCTATCGACAGGGAGACTATGGCTACACCTTC. Translation: CASSYRQGDYGYTF.

The chain carries TRBV6-2 or TRBV6-3 and TRBJ1-2, with a possible D match to TRBD1 (6 bases). Trimming removed 0 bases at V and 4 bases at J, with 9 bases between. The germline gives CDR1 MNHEY, CDR2 SVGEGT. This CDR3 region has 14 residues. The CDR3 region is CASSYSGRGYGYTF. The CDR3, as DNA: TGTGCCAGCAGTTACTCGGGCAGGGGCTATGGCTACACCTTC.

The chain combines TRBV29-1 with TRBJ1-2, with D uncertain. The V end was cut by 5 bases, the J end by 1 base, with 5 bases between. The CDR3 spans 11 residues. Germline CDR1 SQVTM, CDR2 ANQGSEA. CDR3 nucleotides: TGCAGCGTTCAAATTAACTATGGCTACACCTTC. Translated: CSVQINYGYTF.